A selection of T cell receptor beta chains follows, all from one sample in a study of shared clonotypes between healthy human individuals. Data came from immunoSEQ multiplex PCR; TCRdb stores just in-frame clones and leaves some out. The sample has hundreds of thousands of clones; around four fifths are singletons. The sample comprised memory CD4+ T cells sorted from blood. Every receptor here comes from a man in his thirties or forties in good health. Each CDR3 is given with its conserved first and last residue. The D gene is left open where the match is weak. Clone size is shown for a subset of rows, as once, few, many or a class of expanded clone.

TGTGCCTGGAGTGTAGGTTCTAGCGGGAGTAGGCGAGAGACCCAGTACTTC | CAWSVGSSGSRRETQYF | TRBJ2-5 | TRBV30 | TRBD2 | .
TGTGCCAGCAGCCCTCTGGGCTACGAGCAGTACTTC | CASSPLGYEQYF | TRBJ2-7 | TRBV28 | . | .
TGCAGCGTGTCTTACAATGAAAAACTGTTTTTT | CSVSYNEKLFF | TRBJ1-4 | TRBV29-1 | . | .
TGCGCCAGCAGCCCAAGCTCTGGGGCCAACGTCCTGACTTTC | CASSPSSGANVLTF | TRBJ2-6 | TRBV5-1 | . | .
TGCGCCAGCGGACATACAAACTCTGGGGCCAACGTCCTGACTTTC | CASGHTNSGANVLTF | TRBJ2-6 | TRBV5-1 | . | once
TGTGCCAGCAGTCCCCCGGAGGCCTATGGCTACACCTTC | CASSPPEAYGYTF | TRBJ1-2 | TRBV28 | . | .
TGTGCCAGCAGCCGTGGGTCATCAGGCAATCAGCCCCAGCATTTT | CASSRGSSGNQPQHF | TRBJ1-5 | TRBV9 | . | .
TGCAGCGTTCCGGGGCAGGGCATCCGCGATGCCTACAATGAGCAGTTCTTC | CSVPGQGIRDAYNEQFF | TRBJ2-1 | TRBV29-1 | . | .
TGCGCCAGCAGCTTGGGAGGGGGACAAGAGACCCAGTACTTC | CASSLGGGQETQYF | TRBJ2-5 | TRBV5-1 | . | .
TGCGCCAGCAGCTTGGCGCCGCAGCCGAACAATGAGCAGTTCTTC | CASSLAPQPNNEQFF | TRBJ2-1 | TRBV5-1 | . | many
TGTGCCAGCAGCGTAGGGCCAAACCCCAATGAGCAGTTCTTC | CASSVGPNPNEQFF | TRBJ2-1 | TRBV9 | . | few
TGTGCCAGCAGCTTGGAAGGGGCAGTAACAAAGCAGTACTTC | CASSLEGAVTKQYF | TRBJ2-7 | TRBV5-6 | . | .
TGTGCCATCAGTGAGTCGGGACAGCTTAATGAAAAACTGTTTTTT | CAISESGQLNEKLFF | TRBJ1-4 | TRBV10-3 | TRBD1 | .
TGTGCCAGCAGCAATAGACAGGGGAACACTGAAGCTTTCTTT | CASSNRQGNTEAFF | TRBJ1-1 | TRBV7-9 | TRBD1 | .
TGCGCCAGCAGCTTGACGACCTCCGATCTCGACTATGGCTACACCTTC | CASSLTTSDLDYGYTF | TRBJ1-2 | TRBV5-1 | . | .
TGTGCCAGCAGCCAGGTACTTAGCGGGAAGAACACCGGGGAGCTGTTTTTT | CASSQVLSGKNTGELFF | TRBJ2-2 | TRBV4-2 | TRBD2 | .
TGTGCCAGCAGCTTAGCAGTAACCTACGAGCAGTACTTC | CASSLAVTYEQYF | TRBJ2-7 | TRBV7-6 | . | once
TGTGCCAGCAGCTTATCTAGCGGGAGCCACGAGCAGTACTTC | CASSLSSGSHEQYF | TRBJ2-7 | TRBV7-8 | TRBD2 | once
TGTGCCAGCAGGGAGGGCCATAGCGGGAGCGGAGACACCGGGGAGCTGTTTTTT | CASREGHSGSGDTGELFF | TRBJ2-2 | TRBV13 | TRBD2 | .
TGTGCCAGCAGGAGAGATTTGAACTATGGCTACACCTTC | CASRRDLNYGYTF | TRBJ1-2 | TRBV5-6 | . | few
TGTGCCAGCAGCTTAGCGTTATCCTTACAGGGAGATGAAAAACTGTTTTTT | CASSLALSLQGDEKLFF | TRBJ1-4 | TRBV7-8 | . | .
TGTGCCAGCAGCTTAGCGGGAGGAACCGGGGAGCTGTTTTTT | CASSLAGGTGELFF | TRBJ2-2 | TRBV7-8 | . | .
TGTGCCAGCAGCTTAGAGAGACCGAGCTCTGGAAACACCATATATTTT | CASSLERPSSGNTIYF | TRBJ1-3 | TRBV7-2 | . | .
TGTGCCAGCAGTTATGGGGGGAGGACTAGCGGGCTTGGTGAGCAGTACTTC | CASSYGGRTSGLGEQYF | TRBJ2-7 | TRBV11-2 | TRBD2 | .
TGCGCCAGCAGCTTGGATGGCAGGGGTTACAATGAGCAGTTCTTC | CASSLDGRGYNEQFF | TRBJ2-1 | TRBV5-1 | . | .
TGTGCCAGCAGTACAGGGGGCGCCTCTGGGGCCAACGTCCTGACTTTC | CASSTGGASGANVLTF | TRBJ2-6 | TRBV28 | TRBD1 | .
TGTGCCAGCAAGCGGGAGGACTACGAGCAGTACTTC | CASKREDYEQYF | TRBJ2-7 | TRBV2 | TRBD2 | many
TGTGCCAGCAGCCCGGACCCGGGGGCCTACGAGCAGTACTTC | CASSPDPGAYEQYF | TRBJ2-7 | TRBV11-2 | . | .
TGTGCCAGCAGCCCCCGACAGGGTGACTATGGCTACACCTTC | CASSPRQGDYGYTF | TRBJ1-2 | TRBV4-2 | TRBD1 | .
TGTGCCAGCAGTTTACCCGGGACCCCAGGGGAGCAGTACTTC | CASSLPGTPGEQYF | TRBJ2-7 | TRBV28 | . | .
TGTGCCAGCAGCCAGGCTAGCGGAAAGCAGTACTTC | CASSQASGKQYF | TRBJ2-7 | TRBV14 | TRBD2 | .
TGTGCCAGCTCCACTAGCCCCACAGATACGCAGTATTTT | CASSTSPTDTQYF | TRBJ2-3 | TRBV9 | . | .
TGTGCCAGCAGTTCACCCCTCTTAGGACGGCGGTTCTTC | CASSSPLLGRRFF | TRBJ2-1 | TRBV28 | . | .
TGTGCCAGTACCCTCGGGGGGTCGGACGCGAGAGACATTCAGTACTTC | CASTLGGSDARDIQYF | TRBJ2-4 | TRBV19 | TRBD2 | few
TGTGCCAGCAGCTCCATTGGACAGGGGACGCGGGAGCAGTACTTC | CASSSIGQGTREQYF | TRBJ2-7 | TRBV5-4 | TRBD1 | .
TGTGCCTGGAGTGTACCCCCGGGAAGCACAGATACGCAGTATTTT | CAWSVPPGSTDTQYF | TRBJ2-3 | TRBV30 | . | .
TGTGCCAGCAGCTTAGGGGTCGGGAGTCGTGAGACCCAGTACTTC | CASSLGVGSRETQYF | TRBJ2-5 | TRBV7-7 | . | .
TGTGCCAGCAGACCACCCAAAAACCGACTAGCGGGAGGCCACGAGCAGTACTTC | CASRPPKNRLAGGHEQYF | TRBJ2-7 | TRBV28 | TRBD2 | .
TGTGCCAGCACTCCACAGGGGAAGGTCCTTGAAGCTTTCTTT | CASTPQGKVLEAFF | TRBJ1-1 | TRBV28 | TRBD1 | .
TGTGCTAGTGGTTTGGGCCCGGGGACAGCGAACACTGAAGCTTTCTTT | CASGLGPGTANTEAFF | TRBJ1-1 | TRBV12-5 | TRBD1 | .
TGCGCCAGCTGCGGGGGGAACAGTAGGACTGAAGCTTTCTTT | CASCGGNSRTEAFF | TRBJ1-1 | TRBV5-1 | . | .
TGTGCCAGCAGCCCTAGGGCGGGTCCGACCTACGAGCAGTACTTC | CASSPRAGPTYEQYF | TRBJ2-7 | TRBV7-6 | . | .
TGCGCCAGCAGCCAAGGACTTAGCAATCAGCCCCAGCATTTT | CASSQGLSNQPQHF | TRBJ1-5 | TRBV4-3 | . | .
TGTGCCAGTAGTATCGGAAACACCATATATTTT | CASSIGNTIYF | TRBJ1-3 | TRBV19 | . | .
TGTGCCTGGACAGCATCAGGGCAAGGCTACACCTTC | CAWTASGQGYTF | TRBJ1-2 | TRBV30 | . | .
TGTGCCAGCTCACCACTTCAGGGACAGGGTGCCGGGGAGCTGTTTTTT | CASSPLQGQGAGELFF | TRBJ2-2 | TRBV18 | TRBD1 | .
TGCGCCAGCAGTGCGCTAGCGGGAGGCGGGGGGGAGCTGTTTTTT | CASSALAGGGGELFF | TRBJ2-2 | TRBV10-2 | TRBD2 | few
TGCGCCAGCAGCTGGGGGCCGGGCGAAGAGACCCAGTACTTC | CASSWGPGEETQYF | TRBJ2-5 | TRBV5-1 | . | .
TGCGCCAGCAGCTTGGGGCCACAGGGAATGGGGACGTCCTACGAGCAGTACTTC | CASSLGPQGMGTSYEQYF | TRBJ2-7 | TRBV5-1 | . | once
TGTGCCAGCAGTGTTGCGACAGGGATTGTCACTGAAGCTTTCTTT | CASSVATGIVTEAFF | TRBJ1-1 | TRBV6-1 | TRBD1 | .
TGTGCCAGCAGACTCCGGACTAGCGGGATTGATGAGCAGTTCTTC | CASRLRTSGIDEQFF | TRBJ2-1 | TRBV6-1 | TRBD2 | .